Here is one T cell receptor beta chain with its context. This clonotype has a count of ten or more. Its antigen is still unknown. Base qualities are not at hand, and no much larger clone is one base apart. From the germline V gene, CDR1 is SGHRS and CDR2 is YFSETQ. Measured from the cysteine to the phenylalanine, the CDR3 is 15 residues long. The entry retains the CDR3 DNA only, 45 bases that are in frame from base 1. V was cut back by 2 bases and J by 3 bases, leaving a gap of 11 bases between them. Hyperthyroidism was defined as stable when no progression to ophthalmopathy occurred within 18 months of follow-up. The hyperthyroidism patients were 18 to 65 years old and newly diagnosed, with a disease duration of less than 2 months. Anyone with other autoimmune diseases, uncontrolled infections, pregnancy or lactation was excluded from the study. Diagnosis relied on clinical symptoms, serum thyroxine, TRAb, thyroid ultrasound and orbital computed tomography. PBMCs were isolated from about 9.2 ml of fresh peripheral blood by Ficoll-Paque density gradient centrifugation. Trizol reagent was used to extract the total RNA, and its quality was then checked on an Agilent 2100 Bioanalyzer.

The sample originates from a study of Graves' ophthalmopathy and Graves' hyperthyroidism (dated by TCRdb to 2016 to 2019). Regarding the complete study: Peripheral blood samples were taken at the time of initial diagnosis, before any treatment was given. In roughly 6 hyperthyroidism patients, T-cell repertoires of thyroid tissue and blood were compared. In total, 135 blood samples were TCR-sequenced: some 40 ophthalmopathy, approximately 75 hyperthyroidism and about 17 hyperthyroidism-to-ophthalmopathy patients. A discovery set of 95 to 100 patients (43 ophthalmopathy, 57 stable hyperthyroidism) was enrolled to explore V-J signatures distinguishing ophthalmopathy from hyperthyroidism. Following sampling, methimazole starting at 30 mg daily was administered to hyperthyroidism patients, and high-dose intravenous methylprednisolone was administered to ophthalmopathy patients. For independent validation, a separate cohort was made up of roughly 19 hyperthyroidism patients plus 17 patients who later progressed from hyperthyroidism to ophthalmopathy. The study used signatures of the TCR beta repertoire to tell Graves' ophthalmopathy apart from Graves' hyperthyroidism and to predict which patients would progress to ophthalmopathy. The approximately 95 discovery patients were divided at random into training and test sets in a 7:3 ratio.

Study-wide findings and limitations: Sample size was not predetermined statistically, and investigators were not blinded to group allocation. In cross-validation, the 13-signature model distinguished ophthalmopathy from stable hyperthyroidism with roughly 90% sensitivity and just under 84% specificity, and in the test set the corresponding values were about 80% and 75%. Most expanded thyroid clonotypes with a frequency above 0.001 also appeared in blood, which suggests that blood repertoires may reflect the immune response in the thyroid. In validation, the model predicted ophthalmopathy progression with 70.59% sensitivity and less than 80% specificity; eleven to twelve predicted patients were CT-confirmed with GO in a median of approximately 6.2 months.

For repertoire sequencing, TCR beta CDR3 regions were amplified from RNA transcripts. HTBI primers and the Qiagen OneStep RT-PCR kit were used in a first-round RT-PCR, which was followed by a second-round multiplex PCR, size selection and purification. Sequencing of the libraries was carried out on an Illumina HiSeq2000 in paired-end mode with 100 bp reads. Concerning the study's data processing: SOAPnuke was used to process the reads, throwing out any read that had adapters, had uncalled bases, had a mean Phred below 15, or lacked an exact constant-primer or identifier match. COPE v1.2.5 was used to merge high-quality paired reads. Unique nucleotide sequences were defined as clonotypes and aligned to IMGT TRB V, D and J references using MiTCR v1.1. Only V-J combinations with frequency above 0.0001 were analysed, covering 98% to 99.2% of repertoires. For each V-J combination, a TCR clonal expansion and chaos score was defined as the ratio of F50 clonal expansion to chaos observed in the TCRdist matrix. Welch's t-statistics and random forest were used to narrow the features down to more than 10 V-J combinations, which were then fed into a naive Bayes classifier. The Morisita-Horn index was used to measure how similar the thyroid and blood repertoires were. The public reads were reanalyzed by TCRdb: fastp trimming at Q25, MiXCR alignment, in-frame beta chains only. Each entry is one CDR3 protein sequence, shown with its most common DNA and genes. None of the V and J calls come from the authors' own analysis; TCRdb made them. For this sample the table gives hundreds of thousands of distinct CDR3 sequences, of which roughly 20% were detected only once. The ten largest clones represent around 7% of the sample.

This TCR was recovered from a woman aged 18-29 years with stable Graves' hyperthyroidism. Some clones in this sample may be carry-over from other donors' samples. Donor details come from another sample of the same person, matched by shared clones. Recombination connected TRBV5-1 to TRBJ2-2; too little of a D gene remains to name it. The sample comprised peripheral blood. CDR3 region: CASSLPPRDTGELFF. The DNA is TGCGCCAGCAGCTTACCCCCAAGGGACACCGGGGAGCTGTTTTTT.